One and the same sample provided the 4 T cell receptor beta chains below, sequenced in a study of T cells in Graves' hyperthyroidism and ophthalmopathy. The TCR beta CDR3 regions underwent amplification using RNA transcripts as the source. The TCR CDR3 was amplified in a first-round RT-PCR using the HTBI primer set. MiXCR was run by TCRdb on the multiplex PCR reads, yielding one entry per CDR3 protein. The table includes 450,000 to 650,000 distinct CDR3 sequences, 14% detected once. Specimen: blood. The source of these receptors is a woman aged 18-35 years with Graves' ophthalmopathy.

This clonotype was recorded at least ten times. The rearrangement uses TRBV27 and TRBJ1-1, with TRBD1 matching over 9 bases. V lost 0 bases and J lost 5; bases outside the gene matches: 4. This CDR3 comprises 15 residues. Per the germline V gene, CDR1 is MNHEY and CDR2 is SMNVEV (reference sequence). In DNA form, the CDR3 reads TGTGCCAGCAGTTTATCAGGGACAGGGTATACTGAAGCTTTCTTT. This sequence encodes CASSLSGTGYTEAFF.

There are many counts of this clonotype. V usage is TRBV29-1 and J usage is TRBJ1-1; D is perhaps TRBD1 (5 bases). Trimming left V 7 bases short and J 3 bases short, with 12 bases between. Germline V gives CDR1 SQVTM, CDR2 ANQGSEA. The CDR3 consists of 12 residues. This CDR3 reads CSADSSHTEAFF. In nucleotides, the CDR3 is TGCAGCGCCGACAGCAGCCACACTGAAGCTTTCTTT.

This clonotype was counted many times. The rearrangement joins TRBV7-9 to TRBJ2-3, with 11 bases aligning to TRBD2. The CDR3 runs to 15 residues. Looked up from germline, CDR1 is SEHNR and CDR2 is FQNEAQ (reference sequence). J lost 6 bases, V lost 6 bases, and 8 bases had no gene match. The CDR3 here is CASSIGTSGSDTQYF. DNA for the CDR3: TGTGCCAGCAGTATTGGCACTAGCGGGAGTGATACGCAGTATTTT.

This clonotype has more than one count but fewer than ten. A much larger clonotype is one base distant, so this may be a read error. The CDR3 spells CAASDPLAGVTGTDTQYF. The DNA of the CDR3 is TGTGCCGCCAGTGATCCCCTAGCGGGAGTTACGGGTACAGATACGCAGTATTTT. The chain couples TRBV24-1 to TRBJ2-3, with 10 bases lining up with TRBD2. Germline V gives CDR1 KGHDR, CDR2 SFDVKD. The CDR3 totals 18 residues.